These 16 T cell receptor beta chains originate from one sample sequenced in a study of T-cell reconstitution after alpha-beta-depleted transplantation in children. TCRbeta library construction was performed incorporating unique molecular identifiers. A single record per CDR3 protein comes from TCRdb applying MiXCR to the PCR reads. This table holds 350,000 to 500,000 distinct CDR3 sequences, around 46% found once. This sample comprised PBMCs, obtained before TCRalphabeta/CD19-depleted stem cell transplant. Every receptor here comes from a girl aged 2-10 years with aplastic anemia, due to receive a stem cell transplant.

This clonotype was recorded a few times. The chain carries TRBV24-1 and TRBJ2-7, with unresolved D. The CDR3 covers 12 residues. CDR1 and CDR2 (germline): KGHDR, SFDVKD. V lost 4 bases and J lost 2, with 5 bases in between. CDR3 residues: CATSEFTYEQYF. Written as DNA, the CDR3 is TGTGCCACCAGTGAGTTTACCTACGAGCAGTACTTC.

There are many counts of this clonotype. This chain links TRBV28 with TRBJ2-7; D not certain. This CDR3 is 11 amino acids long. Germline V CDR1 and CDR2: MDHEN, SYDVKM. V lost 8 bases and J lost 3, with 8 bases in between. The CDR3 reads CASRQDYEQYF. The CDR3, as DNA: TGTGCCAGCCGCCAGGACTACGAGCAGTACTTC.

The rearrangement uses TRBV13 and TRBJ2-3; 8 nucleotides match TRBD1. Trimming took 4 bases from V and 5 from J; bases not matched to a gene: 5. CDR1 and CDR2 from the germline V gene are PRHDT and FYEKMQ (reference sequence). CDR3 size: 14 residues. The CDR3 sequence is CASSSTGQGDTQYF. CDR3 DNA: TGTGCCAGCAGCTCGACCGGACAGGGAGATACGCAGTATTTT.

This clonotype was picked up a small number of times. The rearrangement uses TRBV12-3 or TRBV12-4 and TRBJ2-1; 10 bases align to TRBD2. CDR3 length: 14 residues. With V trimmed by 7 bases and J by 4 bases, 4 bases remained unmatched. CDR3 sequence reads: CASMASGSYNEQFF. For the CDR3, the DNA is TGTGCCAGCATGGCTAGCGGGAGTTACAATGAGCAGTTCTTC.

The gene calls are TRBV9 and TRBJ2-2, with TRBD1 identical over 7 bases. The germline CDR1 and CDR2 sequences are SGDLS and YYNGEE. V shed 0 bases, J shed 4 bases, and the junction held 3 bases outside the gene matches. The CDR3 consists of 15 residues. In DNA, the CDR3 is TGTGCCAGCAGCGTAGTACAGGGGCCCACCGGGGAGCTGTTTTTT. Its translation: CASSVVQGPTGELFF. The whole variable domain, filled in from reference TRBV9 and TRBJ2-2, reads DSGVTQTPKHLITATGQRVTLRCSPRSGDLSVYWYQQSLDQGLQFLIQYYNGEERAKGNILERFSAQQFPDLHSELNLSSLELGDSALYFCASSVVQGPTGELFFGEGSRLTVL.

V gene TRBV12-3 or TRBV12-4 combines with J gene TRBJ1-1; D may be TRBD1 (5 bases). CDR3 length: 14 residues. V was trimmed by 6 bases and J by 3 bases, leaving 14 bases between them. The CDR3 sequence: CASRFRGAYTEAFF. The CDR3, as DNA: TGTGCCAGCAGGTTTCGAGGGGCTTACACTGAAGCTTTCTTT.

The J gene is TRBJ1-1, the V gene TRBV6-6; no firm D call. This CDR3 has 13 residues. V dropped 6 bases and J dropped 1 base, with 9 bases sitting between them. Looked up from germline, CDR1 is MNHNY and CDR2 is SVGAGI (reference sequence). CDR3 protein: CASRVNQNTEAFF. The DNA of the CDR3 is TGTGCCAGCAGGGTAAATCAGAACACTGAAGCTTTCTTT.

There are a few counts of this clonotype. The genes are TRBV19 and TRBJ2-5, with D perhaps TRBD2 (6 bases). Per germline, CDR1 LNHDA and CDR2 SQIVND (reference sequence). The CDR3 loop spans 14 amino acids. V lost 5 bases, J lost 2 bases, and 12 bases lay in between. The CDR3 loop is CASSVPGLQETQYF. CDR3 sequence (DNA): TGTGCCAGTAGTGTACCGGGACTGCAAGAGACCCAGTACTTC.

The CDR3 reads CASSSGGPSGRGETQYF. CDR3 DNA: TGTGCCAGCAGCTCCGGAGGGCCTAGCGGGAGGGGGGAGACCCAGTACTTC. This chain links TRBV7-2 with TRBJ2-5; 12 bases are a match to TRBD2. Trimming cost V 4 bases and J 5 bases; bases outside gene matches: 11. The CDR3 spans 17 residues. Germline assignment: CDR1 SGHTA and CDR2 FQGNSA.

This clonotype was counted between two and nine times. CDR3 loop: CASSLAPSGFTDTQYF. In DNA form, the CDR3 reads TGTGCCAGCAGCTTAGCACCTAGCGGATTCACAGATACGCAGTATTTT. The gene calls are TRBV7-2 and TRBJ2-3; TRBD2 aligns across 7 bases. From germline, CDR1 is SGHTA and CDR2 FQGNSA. This CDR3 is 16 amino acids long. The trim removed 0 bases at V and 2 bases at J, leaving 5 bases unmatched.

The chain couples TRBV6-5 to TRBJ2-1; maybe TRBD2 (6 bases). Per germline, CDR1 MNHEY and CDR2 SVGAGI. The CDR3 has 15 residues. Trimming took 6 bases from V and 7 from J, leaving 19 bases between them. The CDR3 loop reads CASSYQGLLGNEQFF. The CDR3 bases are TGTGCCAGCAGCTACCAGGGACTCTTGGGTAATGAGCAGTTCTTC.

CDR3 bases: TGTGCCAGCAGCCAAGAGACCCCGGGGATCTATGGCTACACCTTC. Translated: CASSQETPGIYGYTF. The chain links TRBV3-1 to TRBJ1-2; the D is unclear. The germline V and J ends were trimmed by 0 bases and 4 bases, with 12 bases remaining between them. Germline V gene sequence: CDR1 LGHDT, CDR2 YNNKEL (reference sequence). The CDR3 is 15 amino acids.

This clonotype occurred a few times. The rearrangement links TRBV6-1 to TRBJ2-7, with D perhaps TRBD1 (6 bases). V dropped 7 bases and J dropped 4 bases, with 20 bases sitting between them. The CDR3 contains 15 residues. The germline CDR1 and CDR2 sequences are MNHNS and SASEGT. As DNA, the CDR3 is TGTGCCAGCAACTTGGGGGCAGCTGAGGTATACGAGCAGTACTTC. This translates into CASNLGAAEVYEQYF.

The rearrangement links TRBV11-1 to TRBJ2-5; 13 nucleotides match TRBD2. This CDR3 has 18 amino acids. Germline assignment: CDR1 SGHAT and CDR2 FQDESV (reference sequence). V trimming: 5 bases; J trimming: 0 bases; junction bases outside the gene matches: 9. The CDR3, as DNA: TGTGCCAGCAGCGTAGGACTAGCGGGAGTCCTGTACCAAGAGACCCAGTACTTC. The encoded protein is CASSVGLAGVLYQETQYF.

CDR3 DNA sequence: TGCAGTGCTAGTTCCGGGACGGGTTCACCCCTCCACTTT. Encoded protein: CSASSGTGSPLHF. The chain recombines TRBV20-1 with TRBJ1-6; D might be TRBD1 (5 bases). The ends were cut back, 3 bases at V and 9 bases at J, with 12 bases in the middle. The V gene's germline CDR1 is DFQATT and CDR2 SNEGSKA (reference sequence). The CDR3 has 13 residues.

Turning to this clonotype: A read error is possible here, since a much larger clone lies one base away. The chain links TRBV20-1 to TRBJ2-7; TRBD1 aligns across 8 bases. The V gene's germline CDR1 is DFQATT and CDR2 SNEGSKA (reference sequence). The length of the CDR3 is 17 residues. The V segment lost 0 bases and the J segment 5 bases; nucleotides outside the gene matches: 15. DNA of the CDR3: TGCAGTGCTAGAGATGAATTGAAAGGACAGGGAACCGACGAGCAGTACTTC. This codes for CSARDELKGQGTDEQYF.